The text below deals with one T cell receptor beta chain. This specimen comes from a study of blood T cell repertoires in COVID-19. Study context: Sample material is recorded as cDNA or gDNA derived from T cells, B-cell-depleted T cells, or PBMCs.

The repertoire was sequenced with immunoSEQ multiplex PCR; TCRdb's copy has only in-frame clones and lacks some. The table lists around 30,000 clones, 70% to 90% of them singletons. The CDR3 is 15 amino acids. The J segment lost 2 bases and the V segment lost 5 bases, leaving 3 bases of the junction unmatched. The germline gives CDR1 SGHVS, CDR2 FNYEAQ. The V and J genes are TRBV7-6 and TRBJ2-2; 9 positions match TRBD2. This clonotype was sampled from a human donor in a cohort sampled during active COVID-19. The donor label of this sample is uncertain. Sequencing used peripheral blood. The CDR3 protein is CASSRAGGNTGELFF. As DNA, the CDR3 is TGTGCCAGCAGCCGAGCGGGAGGAAACACCGGGGAGCTGTTTTTT.